The source of this TCR beta chain is a study of blood T cell repertoires in COVID-19. Recovered participants had two consecutive negative NP/OP PCR tests, healthcare professional clearance, or symptom resolution. This table comes from immunoSEQ multiplex PCR, and its TCRdb copy is limited to in-frame clones, with some not included. The sample holds 250,000 or so clones; around 87% are singletons and the top ten take approximately 1.7%. The CDR3 runs 14 residues. CDR1 is SGHNT, CDR2 YYREEE, per germline (reference sequence). J was trimmed by 11 bases and V by 1 base; bases with no gene match: 6. This chain links TRBV5-4 with TRBJ2-1; the match to TRBD2 covers 10 bases. The origin of this receptor is a woman aged 45-65 years who had recovered from COVID-19. Input material: PBMCs or T cells enriched from blood (not recorded which). CDR3 amino acids: CASSLRLAGVQQFF. The CDR3 DNA sequence: TGTGCCAGCAGCTTGCGGCTAGCGGGAGTACAGCAGTTCTTC.